What follows are 14 T cell receptor beta chains derived from one specimen sequenced in a study of beta chain features in type 1 diabetes. Findings and caveats of the study: Shortening of TCRB CDR3s, moderate but significant, appeared in all four CD4+ subsets of Type 1 diabetes patients.

These receptors' antigens are unknown. The study reverse transcribed the entire isolated RNA, so it sequenced expressed TCRB transcripts. Libraries were prepared by immunoSEQ multiplex PCR; TCRdb keeps only in-frame clonotypes and omits some of them. This table holds 640,000 or so clones, about an eighth found once. The sequencing sample was made of naive CD4+ T cells from blood. These receptors were taken from a man aged 18 to 30 with type 1 diabetes.

This clone has more than one count but fewer than ten. The rearrangement joins TRBV19 to TRBJ2-7, with D perhaps given as TRBD1 or TRBD2 (5 bases each). Looked up from germline, CDR1 is LNHDA and CDR2 is SQIVND (reference sequence). This CDR3 comprises 14 residues. Trimming took 4 bases from V and 2 from J, leaving 12 bases between them. For the CDR3, the DNA is TGTGCCAGTAGTACGGTCGGGGACCCCTACGAGCAGTACTTC. Residues: CASSTVGDPYEQYF.

This clone was observed a handful of times. The V call is TRBV10-3, the J call TRBJ2-3; either TRBD1 or TRBD2 may supply D (5 bases each). Germline assignment: CDR1 ENHRY and CDR2 SYGVKD. Trimming shortened V by 2 bases and J by 1 base, and 10 bases separated the two germline ends. This CDR3 has 15 amino acids. The CDR3 DNA sequence: TGTGCCATCAGTGAGGGGGGATCGGGCACAGATACGCAGTATTTT. It translates to CAISEGGSGTDTQYF.

In nucleotides, the CDR3 is TGCAGCGTCAGGGTTGGGGACCCCGGTCAGCCCCAGCATTTT. It codes for CSVRVGDPGQPQHF. This sequence joins TRBV29-1 and TRBJ1-5, with a weak D call TRBD1 (5 bases). In germline, CDR1 is SQVTM, CDR2 ANQGSEA. The CDR3 runs to 14 residues. Trimming stripped 6 bases from V and 6 bases from J, with 18 bases between.

This clone was counted only a few times. The chain recombines TRBV29-1 with TRBJ2-2, with D unresolved. This CDR3 is built from 13 residues. Germline CDR1 is SQVTM and CDR2 is ANQGSEA. Trimming cost V 2 bases and J 5 bases, with 9 bases left between them. The CDR3 region is CSVESRSTGELFF. In DNA form, the CDR3 reads TGCAGCGTTGAAAGTAGGTCAACCGGGGAGCTGTTTTTT.

This clone was seen more than once but under ten times. The chain recombines TRBV7-2 with TRBJ2-1; 7 bases line up with TRBD1. This CDR3 is 15 amino acids long. Germline loops: CDR1 SGHTA, CDR2 FQGNSA. V was clipped by 5 bases and J by 0 bases; unmatched bases: 4. CDR3 DNA: TGTGCCAGCAGCGTGACAGGGAGCTCCTACAATGAGCAGTTCTTC. It translates to CASSVTGSSYNEQFF.

The rearrangement joins TRBV30 to TRBJ1-4; 9 nucleotides line up with TRBD1. CDR1 and CDR2 from the germline V gene are GTSNPN and SVGIG (reference sequence). The CDR3 sequence is 14 residues long. The V and J ends lost 5 bases and 7 bases, in that order; junction bases with no gene match: 8. CDR3 coding DNA: TGTGCCTGGGGACTTGGGACAGGGAGTGAAAAACTGTTTTTT. Translating gives CAWGLGTGSEKLFF.

This clone has only a few counts. This chain's CDR3 is CASSPGGQETQYF. CDR3 nucleotide sequence: TGTGCCAGCAGCCCCGGGGGGCAAGAGACCCAGTACTTC. The rearrangement links TRBV7-2 to TRBJ2-5, with 7 positions matching TRBD2. Germline CDR1 and CDR2: SGHTA and FQGNSA. This CDR3 contains 13 residues. With 5 bases clipped from V and 2 bases from J, the junction kept 2 bases outside the gene matches.

This clone showed up just a few times. The chain carries TRBV30 and TRBJ2-1; perhaps D is TRBD1 or TRBD2 (6 bases each). Germline CDR1 reads GTSNPN; CDR2 reads SVGIG (reference sequence). The CDR3 spans 18 residues. The V end lost 4 bases, the J end lost 9 bases, and 31 bases lay between the germline ends. As DNA, the CDR3 is TGTGCCTGGATCCGGAGGGGGGCCCTCCCCGTCCTACAGGGTGAGCAGTTCTTC. Protein: CAWIRRGALPVLQGEQFF.

This clone was detected only a few times. This chain links TRBV30 with TRBJ2-1; 8 bases fit TRBD2. Germline V gene data show CDR1 as GTSNPN and CDR2 as SVGIG (reference sequence). J gave up 1 base and V 4 bases, and 12 bases lay outside the gene matches. The CDR3 covers 17 residues. For the CDR3, the DNA is TGTGCCTGGAAACGATGGGCTGCGGGGGGTTCCTACAATGAGCAGTTCTTC. Translation gives CAWKRWAAGGSYNEQFF.

This chain uses TRBV7-3 with TRBJ1-2; no clear D gene. The CDR3 covers 16 residues. The germline V and J ends were trimmed by 0 bases and 3 bases, with 14 bases remaining between them. Germline V gene lookup returns CDR1 SGHTA and CDR2 FQGTGA. The CDR3 loop is CASSLTTPAADYGYTF. As DNA, the CDR3 is TGTGCCAGCAGCTTAACGACACCGGCGGCTGACTATGGCTACACCTTC. The variable domain in full, completed from reference TRBV7-3 and TRBJ1-2, reads GAGVSQTPSNKVTEKGKYVELRCDPISGHTALYWYRQSLGQGPEFLIYFQGTGAADDSGLPNDRFFAVRPEGSVSTLKIQRTERGDSAVYLCASSLTTPAADYGYTFGSGTRLTVV.

This rearrangement joins TRBV25-1 to TRBJ1-6; D gene ambiguous. There are 15 residues in the CDR3. Germline V gene sequence: CDR1 MGHDK, CDR2 SYGVNS. Trimming pared 3 bases from V and 8 bases from J, leaving 14 bases between. This chain's CDR3 is CASSDRPGKYSPLHF. The CDR3 DNA follows: TGTGCCAGCAGTGACCGGCCGGGCAAGTATTCACCCCTCCACTTT.

V and J are TRBV11-3 and TRBJ1-1; the D gene is possibly TRBD1 (5 bases). Germline V gene data show CDR1 as SGHNT and CDR2 as YENEEA. The CDR3 totals 11 residues. V lost 5 bases and J 10 bases, leaving 11 bases between the germline ends. The CDR3, as DNA: TGTGCCAGCAGCGCCATCGGGGGAGCTTTCTTT. Translation: CASSAIGGAFF.

The chain links TRBV2 to TRBJ1-5; D not resolved. The CDR3 runs to 13 residues. The germline V gene has CDR1 SNHLY and CDR2 FYNNEI. Trimming took 3 bases from V and 3 from J, leaving 6 bases between them. In nucleotides, the CDR3 is TGTGCCAGCAGTGACGTCAACAATCAGCCCCAGCATTTT. This sequence encodes CASSDVNNQPQHF.

The chain couples TRBV27 to TRBJ1-1; D ambiguous. In germline, CDR1 is MNHEY, CDR2 SMNVEV (reference sequence). The length of the CDR3 is 13 residues. Trimming shortened V by 4 bases and J by 12 bases, and 18 bases separated the two germline ends. CDR3 nucleotides: TGTGCCAGCAGTTCCCAGAACTACCCGGGGACTTTCTTT. Its translation: CASSSQNYPGTFF.